The 14 T cell receptor beta chains reported below all come from one sample, sequenced in a study of blood T cell repertoires in COVID-19. Profiling relied on immunoSEQ multiplex PCR, and the TCRdb table lists in-frame clones only, not all of them. The repertoire holds over 150,000 clones, with 60% to 85% as singletons. The sample taken for sequencing was peripheral blood. These receptors were obtained from a man between 65 and 85 years old with acute or convalescent COVID-19.

The V gene is TRBV11-2, the J gene TRBJ2-1, with D tentatively TRBD2 (5 bases). The CDR3 extends over 14 amino acids. Germline V gene lookup returns CDR1 SGHAT and CDR2 FQNNGV. V lost 1 base and J 8 bases, leaving 12 bases between the germline ends. CDR3 amino acids: CASSLVEGRYEQFF. CDR3 nucleotide sequence: TGTGCCAGCAGCTTAGTTGAGGGTCGGTATGAGCAGTTCTTC. Together with reference TRBV11-2 and TRBJ2-1, the CDR3 gives the full variable domain: EAGVAQSPRYKIIEKRQSVAFWCNPISGHATLYWYQQILGQGPKLLIQFQNNGVVDDSQLPKDRFSAERLKGVDSTLKIQPAKLEDSAVYLCASSLVEGRYEQFFGPGTRLTVL.

In this sample, this clone turned up once. This chain uses TRBV28 with TRBJ2-1, with 9 bases fitting TRBD2. Germline CDR1 reads MDHEN; CDR2 reads SYDVKM. Unmatched junction bases numbered 7, after V lost 2 bases and J lost 8 bases. This CDR3 comprises 15 residues. The CDR3 spells CASSLAGGNGDEQFF. CDR3 sequence (DNA): TGTGCCAGCAGTTTAGCGGGAGGGAACGGGGATGAGCAGTTCTTC.

This chain connects TRBV2 to TRBJ2-3; the D is unclear. Germline V gene sequence: CDR1 SNHLY, CDR2 FYNNEI. Trimming removed 5 bases from V and 0 bases from J, with 6 bases in between. The length of the CDR3 is 13 residues. CDR3 residues: CASSQLSTDTQYF. CDR3 DNA sequence: TGTGCCAGCAGTCAATTGAGCACAGATACGCAGTATTTT.

The rearrangement links TRBV15 to TRBJ1-2; 8 bases fit TRBD1. Germline CDR1 reads LNHNV; CDR2 reads YYDKDF (reference sequence). The CDR3 is 15 residues long. J lost 6 bases, V lost 5 bases, and 11 bases had no gene match. Written as DNA, the CDR3 is TGTGCCACCAGCGCCCATAGGGGGACAGGCGATGGCTACACCTTC. This codes for CATSAHRGTGDGYTF.

The chain joins TRBV18 to TRBJ2-1, with 9 bases lining up with TRBD2. V dropped 5 bases and J dropped 4; count of bases not matched to a gene: 3. Looked up from germline, CDR1 is KGHSH and CDR2 is LQKENI. The CDR3 has 14 residues. The CDR3, as DNA: TGTGCCAGCTCATATAGCGGGAGTTACAATGAGCAGTTCTTC. This sequence encodes CASSYSGSYNEQFF.

The chain has TRBV28 and TRBJ1-2, with 8 nucleotides matching TRBD1. CDR3 length equals 13 residues. The V and J ends lost 5 bases and 8 bases, in that order; junction bases with no gene match: 7. Germline V CDR1 and CDR2: MDHEN, SYDVKM. The CDR3 DNA follows: TGTGCCAGCAGTCGGACAGGGTCGTACGGCTACACCTTC. It specifies CASSRTGSYGYTF.

This chain connects TRBV19 to TRBJ2-4; 7 bases are shared with TRBD2. The V gene end was trimmed by 5 bases and the J gene end by 3 bases; junction bases not matched to a gene: 16. The CDR3 consists of 18 residues. CDR1 and CDR2 from the germline V gene are LNHDA and SQIVND (reference sequence). The CDR3 DNA follows: TGTGCCAGTAGTGCAGAGCGACTAGCACCTACAGGCAAAAACATTCAGTACTTC. Translated, it gives CASSAERLAPTGKNIQYF.

V and J are TRBV6-5 and TRBJ1-4, with TRBD1 matching over 8 bases. Germline CDR1 MNHEY, CDR2 SVGAGI. The CDR3 has 14 residues. V dropped 4 bases and J dropped 8; count of bases not matched to a gene: 6. CDR3 DNA sequence: TGTGCCAGCAGTTCAGGACAGGGAGAGGAAAAACTGTTTTTT. Amino acid sequence: CASSSGQGEEKLFF.

The chain is built from TRBV6-5 and TRBJ1-5; the match to TRBD1 covers 7 bases. CDR3 length: 15 amino acids. Unmatched junction bases numbered 5, after V lost 4 bases and J lost 2 bases. Germline loops: CDR1 MNHEY, CDR2 SVGAGI. DNA for the CDR3: TGTGCCAGCAGTTCGACAGGGAGCGGCAATCAGCCCCAGCATTTT. This sequence encodes CASSSTGSGNQPQHF.

The chain carries TRBV18 and TRBJ1-1, with unresolved D. V was cut by 4 bases and J by 0 bases, with 15 bases left in between. This CDR3 is built from 16 residues. The germline gives CDR1 KGHSH, CDR2 LQKENI. The CDR3 is CASSRNRDDMNTEAFF. The DNA of the CDR3 is TGTGCCAGCTCACGAAACAGAGACGATATGAACACTGAAGCTTTCTTT.

The chain carries TRBV19 and TRBJ1-4, with 7 nucleotides matching TRBD1. The CDR3 is made up of 14 amino acids. Germline V gives CDR1 LNHDA, CDR2 SQIVND (reference sequence). With V trimmed by 3 bases and J by 7 bases, 5 bases remained unmatched. The CDR3 region is CASSMEGAREKLFF. The CDR3 nucleotides are TGTGCCAGTAGTATGGAGGGGGCGCGTGAAAAACTGTTTTTT.

The chain employs TRBV10-3 and TRBJ1-1; D perhaps matches TRBD1 (5 bases). Germline V gene sequence: CDR1 ENHRY, CDR2 SYGVKD. The V end was cut by 10 bases, the J end by 0 bases, with 12 bases between. The CDR3 consists of 13 residues. The CDR3 nucleotides read TGTGCCACCGTGGGACTGATGAACACTGAAGCTTTCTTT. Its protein is CATVGLMNTEAFF.

V is TRBV2 and J is TRBJ2-7; the match to TRBD2 covers 11 bases. In germline, CDR1 is SNHLY, CDR2 FYNNEI. Trimming at V came to 2 bases and at J to 4 bases, leaving 10 bases not matched to a gene. The CDR3 is 17 residues long. For the CDR3, the DNA is TGTGCCAGCAGTGAACACCCCGTAGCTAGCGGGAGGTACGAGCAGTACTTC. Protein product: CASSEHPVASGRYEQYF.

The V and J genes are TRBV11-3 and TRBJ2-7; D ambiguous. The CDR3 has 12 residues. Germline CDR1 reads SGHNT; CDR2 reads YENEEA. V was cut by 3 bases and J by 3 bases, with 6 bases left in between. The CDR3 is CASSFSVYEQYF. The CDR3 DNA sequence: TGTGCCAGCAGCTTTTCAGTCTACGAGCAGTACTTC.